This T cell receptor (beta chain) is drawn from a study of PD-1 blockade in classical Hodgkin lymphoma (dated by TCRdb to about 2020). Background on the whole study: Nivolumab dosing was 3 mg/kg intravenously every 2 weeks, continuing until either disease progression or unacceptable toxicity. To define a peripheral blood immune signature of response to PD-1 blockade in classical Hodgkin lymphoma, the study combined TCR beta sequencing with CyTOF. Broad study findings and their caveats: Only a single clinical trial cohort was studied, and what caused the repertoire differences, possibly disease activity or prior therapy, remained undefined. Baseline TCR diversity was reported to be lower in newly diagnosed patients than in healthy donors and to be lower still in relapsed/refractory patients. Baseline diversity similar to that of newly diagnosed patients was observed in trial patients achieving complete response, whereas significantly lower diversity was observed in partial responders and progressors. Lower diversity was seen in patients whose nivolumab began less than 1 year after ASCT, and these patients were left out of later analyses so that immune reconstitution would not confound the results. A significant rise by C4D1 was seen in CD4+ but not CD8+ TCR diversity (p=0.0027 vs p=0.16), with the rise being most apparent in complete responders (p=0.02).

The time point label of this sample denotes: cycle 2 day 1 (C2D1) of nivolumab. Every trial patient had relapsed after autologous stem cell transplantation, and cohorts A, B and C differed in prior brentuximab vedotin exposure. The trial cohort comprised fewer than 65 patients with relapsed/refractory classical Hodgkin lymphoma whose best overall responses were complete response, partial response or progressive disease. Single-agent nivolumab was administered to trial patients in the multi-cohort phase II CheckMate 205 trial. An independent review committee assessed best overall response using the 2007 International Working Group response criteria. Trial PBMCs were collected just before the start of nivolumab (C1D1) and during therapy at cycle 2 day 1 and cycle 4 day 1. Peripheral blood was collected in 8 mL Vacutainer Cell Preparation Tubes, from which PBMCs were isolated by centrifugation and then cryopreserved.

About this clone: Its binding antigen is unknown. Within one base of it there is no much larger clone, and no base qualities were kept.

Genomic DNA was isolated using the Qiagen DNeasy kit from unsorted PBMCs as well as from negatively selected CD4+ and CD8+ fractions. Amplification of TCR beta CDR3 regions was done by immunoSEQ multiplex PCR with primers that anneal to V and J segments. A synthetic immune receptor repertoire was used to minimize amplification bias, and any residual bias was removed computationally once sequencing was done. On the study's bioinformatics: Repertoire diversity was quantified as the Shannon entropy index using custom Python scripts. Unsorted, CD4+ and CD8+ repertoires were analyzed separately, except for combined analyses in which CD4+ and CD8+ sequences were merged in silico. A clone was considered expanded if an increase in frequency of at least 2-fold after treatment relative to C1D1 was found, and a pseudocount of 0.5 was applied to clones undetected at baseline. Clones with 0 or 1 copy at C1D1 were defined as singleton clones, while clones with 2 or more copies were defined as non-singleton clones. By matching protein sequences in sorted samples from the same patient, clones expanded in unsorted samples were annotated as CD4+, CD8+ or unknown. Diversity changes from C1D1 to C4D1 were tested in paired samples using Wilcoxon tests. TCRdb's version of the immuneACCESS table is confined to in-frame rearrangements and falls short of the full clone set. An unresolved V gene accounts for under half of the shortfall where checked; the remainder is of unknown origin. V and J calls plus clone size are reproduced from that table; the DNA served to infer D and trimming. The sample records more than 70,000 clones, around 90% of which are singletons. The biggest ten clones account for approximately 2.4% of the sample.

After removal of 8 bases from V and 2 bases from J, the junction retains 9 bases not matched to a gene. The CDR3 covers 15 residues, taking in both the cysteine and the phenylalanine. Of all the DNA, just the CDR3 is kept, 45 bases in frame from base 1. The germline V gene provides CDR1 SNHLY and CDR2 FYNNEI. This clonotype was obtained from a human donor with classical Hodgkin lymphoma. The V gene is TRBV2 and the J gene is TRBJ1-5; 7 bases in between match TRBD1. The sequenced sample was peripheral blood mononuclear cells (PBMCs), obtained before the second cycle of nivolumab. The DNA sequence is given as TGTGCCAGCGGGGAACAGGGGACTGGCAATCAGCCCCAGCATTTT. It is translated as CASGEQGTGNQPQHF.